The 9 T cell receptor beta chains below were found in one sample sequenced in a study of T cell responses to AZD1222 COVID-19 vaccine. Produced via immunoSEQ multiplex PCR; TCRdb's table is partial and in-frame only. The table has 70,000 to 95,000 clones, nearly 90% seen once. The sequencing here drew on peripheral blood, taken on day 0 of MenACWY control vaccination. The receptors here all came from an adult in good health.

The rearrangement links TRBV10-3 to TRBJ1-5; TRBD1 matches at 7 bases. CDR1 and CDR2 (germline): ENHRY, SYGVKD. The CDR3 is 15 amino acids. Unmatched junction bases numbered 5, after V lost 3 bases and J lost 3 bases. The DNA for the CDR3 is TGTGCCATCAGTGATGGGCAGGGGGTCAATCAGCCCCAGCATTTT. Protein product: CAISDGQGVNQPQHF.

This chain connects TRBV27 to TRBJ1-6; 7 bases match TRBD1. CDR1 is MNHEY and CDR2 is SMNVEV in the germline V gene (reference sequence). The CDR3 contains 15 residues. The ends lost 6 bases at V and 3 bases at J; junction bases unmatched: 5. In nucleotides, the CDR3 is TGTGCCAGCAGGACAGGGAGAGGCTATAATTCACCCCTCCACTTT. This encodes CASRTGRGYNSPLHF.

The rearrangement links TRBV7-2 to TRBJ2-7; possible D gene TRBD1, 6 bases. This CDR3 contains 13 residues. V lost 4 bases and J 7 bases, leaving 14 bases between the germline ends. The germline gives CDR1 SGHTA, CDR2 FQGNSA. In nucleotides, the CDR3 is TGTGCCAGCAGCTCCAACAGGGCAGGAGAGCAGTACTTC. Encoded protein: CASSSNRAGEQYF.

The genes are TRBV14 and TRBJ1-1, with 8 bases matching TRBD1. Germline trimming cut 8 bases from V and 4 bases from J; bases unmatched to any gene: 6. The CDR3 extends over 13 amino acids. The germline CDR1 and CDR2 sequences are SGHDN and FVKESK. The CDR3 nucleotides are TGTGCCAGCCACGGACAGGGCCGCACTGAAGCTTTCTTT. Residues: CASHGQGRTEAFF. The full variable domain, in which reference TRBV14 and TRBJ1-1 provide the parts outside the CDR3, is EAGVTQFPSHSVIEKGQTVTLRCDPISGHDNLYWYRRVMGKEIKFLLHFVKESKQDESGMPNNRFLAERTGGTYSTLKVQPAELEDSGVYFCASHGQGRTEAFFGQGTRLTVV.

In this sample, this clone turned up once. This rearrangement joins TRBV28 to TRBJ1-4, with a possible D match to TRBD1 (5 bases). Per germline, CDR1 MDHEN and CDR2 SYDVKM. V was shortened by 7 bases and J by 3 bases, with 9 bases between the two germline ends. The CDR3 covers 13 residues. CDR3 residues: CASMGGANEKLFF. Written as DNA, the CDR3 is TGTGCCAGCATGGGGGGGGCTAATGAAAAACTGTTTTTT.

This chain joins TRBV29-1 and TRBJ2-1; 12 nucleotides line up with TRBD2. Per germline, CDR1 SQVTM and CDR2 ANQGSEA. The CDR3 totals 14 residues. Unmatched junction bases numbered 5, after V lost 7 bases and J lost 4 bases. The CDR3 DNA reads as TGCAGCGACCGGACTAGCGGGGCATACAATGAGCAGTTCTTC. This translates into CSDRTSGAYNEQFF.

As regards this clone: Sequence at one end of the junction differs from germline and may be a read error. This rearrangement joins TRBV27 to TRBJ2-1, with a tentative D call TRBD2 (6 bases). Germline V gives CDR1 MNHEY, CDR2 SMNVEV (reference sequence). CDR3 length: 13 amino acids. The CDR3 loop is CASSWDSDNEQFF. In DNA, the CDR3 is TGTGCCAGCAGTTGGGACTCCGACAATGAGCAGTTCTTC.

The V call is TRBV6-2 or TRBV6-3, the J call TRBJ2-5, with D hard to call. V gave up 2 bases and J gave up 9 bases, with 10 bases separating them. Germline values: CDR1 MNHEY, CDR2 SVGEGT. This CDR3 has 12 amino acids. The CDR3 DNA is TGTGCCAGCAGTTACGCGACGCCGGCCCAGTACTTC. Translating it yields CASSYATPAQYF.

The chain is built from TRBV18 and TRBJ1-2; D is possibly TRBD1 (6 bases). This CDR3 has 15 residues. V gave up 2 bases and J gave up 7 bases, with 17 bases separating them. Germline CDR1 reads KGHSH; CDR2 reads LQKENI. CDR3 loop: CASSPTTGGGAGYTF. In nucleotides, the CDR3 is TGTGCCAGCTCACCAACAACGGGAGGGGGTGCTGGCTACACCTTC.